A single sample gave rise to the 18 T cell receptor beta chains below, sequenced in a study of T-cell memory formation after mild COVID-19. TCRdb analysed the 5' RACE reads with MiXCR anew, one entry per CDR3 protein. This sample has a few hundred thousand distinct CDR3 sequences; roughly a fifth occur once, and the top ten carry roughly 21%. The specimen was PBMCs or a T cell subset sorted from them (not recorded which). The receptors were gathered from a man younger than 35 who had mild COVID-19 (a few samples of this study predate the infection). Cell type and time point are not known.

This clonotype turned up a few times. V usage is TRBV4-1 and J usage is TRBJ2-2, with D possibly being TRBD1 or TRBD2 (6 bases each). CDR3 size: 17 residues. V was cut by 1 base and J by 0 bases, with 12 bases left in between. Per germline, CDR1 MGHRA and CDR2 YSYEKL. The CDR3 sequence is CASSQANRGPNTGELFF. CDR3 coding DNA: TGCGCCAGCAGCCAAGCCAACCGGGGGCCGAACACCGGGGAGCTGTTTTTT.

In this sample, this clonotype turned up many times. The chain links TRBV20-1 to TRBJ2-1, with 9 nucleotides matching TRBD1. Germline CDR1 reads DFQATT; CDR2 reads SNEGSKA (reference sequence). J gave up 8 bases and V 5 bases, and 13 bases lay outside the gene matches. The length of the CDR3 is 15 residues. CDR3 region: CSAGTGTGIWDEQFF. For the CDR3, the DNA is TGCAGTGCTGGAACCGGGACAGGGATTTGGGATGAGCAGTTCTTC.

The chain has TRBV12-3 or TRBV12-4 and TRBJ2-1; the match to TRBD1 covers 7 bases. The CDR3 has 15 amino acids. V shed 2 bases and J 9 bases; nucleotides not matched to a gene: 10. The CDR3 DNA is TGTGCCAGCAGTTTATTTTCGGGGACAGCCTTTGAGCAGTTCTTC. Residues: CASSLFSGTAFEQFF.

This clonotype turned up a few times. This chain links TRBV7-8 with TRBJ2-7, with TRBD1 identical over 7 bases. The CDR3 runs to 14 residues. Germline trimming cut 4 bases from V and 2 bases from J; bases unmatched to any gene: 5. The germline V gene encodes CDR1 SGHVS and CDR2 FQNEAQ. CDR3 protein: CASSSTGSAYEQYF. CDR3 DNA: TGTGCCAGCAGCTCGACAGGGAGCGCCTACGAGCAGTACTTC.

In its sample, this clonotype was seen a few times. The V gene is TRBV18, the J gene TRBJ1-3; D is ambiguous. Trimming shortened V by 3 bases and J by 2 bases, and 11 bases separated the two germline ends. Germline V gene sequence: CDR1 KGHSH, CDR2 LQKENI. The CDR3 is 15 residues long. In DNA form, the CDR3 reads TGTGCCAGCTCACCTGCGGACGGTCCTGGAAACACCATATATTTT. Translation gives CASSPADGPGNTIYF.

The chain carries TRBV7-9 and TRBJ2-3; TRBD2 might be the D (7 bases). V was shortened by 5 bases and J by 2 bases, with 14 bases between the two germline ends. Germline V gene data show CDR1 as SEHNR and CDR2 as FQNEAQ (reference sequence). The CDR3 is 15 amino acids. Written as DNA, the CDR3 is TGTGCCAGCAGCCTTTTAGGGGGGGCCACAGATACGCAGTATTTT. Residues: CASSLLGGATDTQYF. Full variable domain (outside the CDR3, taken from reference TRBV7-9 and TRBJ2-3): DTGVSQNPRHKITKRGQNVTFRCDPISEHNRLYWYRQTLGQGPEFLTYFQNEAQLEKSRLLSDRFSAERPKGSFSTLEIQRTEQGDSAMYLCASSLLGGATDTQYFGPGTRLTVL.

Regarding this clonotype: One junction end disagrees with the germline gene, perhaps due to a read error. The J gene is TRBJ1-2, the V gene TRBV7-2; 8 positions match TRBD1. The germline V gene encodes CDR1 SGHTA and CDR2 FQGNSA. CDR3 length: 16 amino acids. CDR3 DNA sequence: TGTGCCAGCAGTTTAGGACAGGGCCTCGCTGAAGCGGGCTACACCTTC. It specifies CASSLGQGLAEAGYTF.

This clonotype showed up many times. The DNA for the CDR3 is TGCGCCAGCAGCCAAGGGCAGCAAAACATTCAGTACTTC. Residues: CASSQGQQNIQYF. This chain connects TRBV4-3 to TRBJ2-4; no reliable D call. The CDR3 covers 13 residues. V lost 1 base, J lost 5 bases, and 6 bases lay in between. Per the germline V gene, CDR1 is LGHNA and CDR2 is YSLEER.

The V gene is TRBV7-6, the J gene TRBJ2-1, with 7 bases that match TRBD1. J was trimmed by 3 bases and V by 2 bases; bases with no gene match: 7. Germline CDR1 SGHVS, CDR2 FNYEAQ. The length of the CDR3 is 16 residues. Here the CDR3 reads CASSLFEGTVYNEQFF. The CDR3 nucleotides are TGTGCCAGCAGCTTATTTGAAGGGACAGTCTACAATGAGCAGTTCTTC.

This clonotype came up a few times. The chain uses TRBV4-3 and TRBJ2-5, with D perhaps matching TRBD2 (5 bases). With 3 bases removed from V and 5 bases from J, the gap between germline ends came to 19 bases. CDR3 size: 16 residues. Germline CDR1 is LGHNA and CDR2 is YSLEER. The CDR3 spells CASSQELGSGIETQYF. Here the CDR3 DNA reads TGCGCCAGCAGCCAGGAGCTCGGGTCGGGGATTGAGACCCAGTACTTC.

The chain is built from TRBV5-1 and TRBJ2-7; no firm D call. Per the germline V gene, CDR1 is SGHRS and CDR2 is YFSETQ. V was cut by 5 bases and J by 6 bases, with 18 bases left in between. The CDR3 has 14 residues. The CDR3 spells CASRYPGLPGEQYV. The CDR3 nucleotides are TGCGCCAGCAGGTACCCGGGCCTTCCCGGCGAGCAGTACGTC.

This clonotype came up once. This chain uses TRBV20-1 with TRBJ2-5; D remains ambiguous. This CDR3 is built from 15 residues. Trimming took off 0 bases at V and 5 bases at J, with 16 bases between the two ends. CDR1 and CDR2 (germline): DFQATT, SNEGSKA (reference sequence). CDR3 region: CSAREASGIWETQYF. In DNA, the CDR3 is TGCAGTGCTAGAGAAGCGTCTGGTATTTGGGAGACCCAGTACTTC.

The sample holds many counts of this clonotype. The chain is built from TRBV6-2 or TRBV6-3 and TRBJ2-3, with TRBD1 as a possible D gene (5 bases). The CDR3 covers 15 residues. V gave up 4 bases and J gave up 2 bases, with 13 bases separating them. Germline V lookup: CDR1 MNHEY, CDR2 SVGEGT. CDR3 residues: CASSLSRTYTDTQYF. The CDR3 bases are TGTGCCAGCAGTTTGAGCCGGACATACACAGATACGCAGTATTTT.

The genes are TRBV7-8 and TRBJ2-7; D uncertain. Germline lookup yields CDR1 SGHVS and CDR2 FQNEAQ. This CDR3 contains 17 residues. V lost 1 base and J lost 0, with 16 bases in between. The CDR3 region has the DNA TGTGCCAGCAGCTTAGTGCGGTGGTTTCCTTTCTCCTACGAGCAGTACTTC. The encoded protein is CASSLVRWFPFSYEQYF.

This sequence joins TRBV4-3 and TRBJ1-2; D not certain. The CDR3 loop spans 14 amino acids. CDR1 is LGHNA, CDR2 YSLEER, per germline. Trimming shortened V by 4 bases and J by 1 base, and 10 bases separated the two germline ends. CDR3 sequence: CASSRFPGNYGYTF. The CDR3 DNA is TGCGCCAGCAGCCGGTTCCCCGGTAACTATGGCTACACCTTC.

The chain has TRBV11-3 and TRBJ2-2; 11 nucleotides agree with TRBD1. Germline assignment: CDR1 SGHNT and CDR2 YENEEA. The CDR3 has 15 residues. With 5 bases clipped from V and 3 bases from J, the junction kept 2 bases outside the gene matches. This CDR3 reads CASSAGQGDTGELFF. CDR3 coding DNA: TGTGCCAGCAGCGCGGGACAGGGGGACACCGGGGAGCTGTTTTTT.

This clonotype has only a few counts. The chain carries TRBV18 and TRBJ2-5; 8 nucleotides line up with TRBD1. Germline V gives CDR1 KGHSH, CDR2 LQKENI. Trimming cost V 2 bases and J 1 base; bases outside gene matches: 3. The CDR3 extends over 15 amino acids. The CDR3 bases are TGTGCCAGCTCACCAGGGACAGGCTTCCAAGAGACCCAGTACTTC. Encoded protein: CASSPGTGFQETQYF.

CDR3 sequence: CASSLSRGEANTGELFF. The CDR3, as DNA: TGTGCCAGCAGCCTATCGAGGGGGGAAGCGAACACCGGGGAGCTGTTTTTT. The rearrangement joins TRBV4-2 to TRBJ2-2; D is perhaps TRBD1 or TRBD2 (6 bases each). The V gene's germline CDR1 is LGHNA and CDR2 YNFKEQ. The CDR3 length is 17 residues. With 4 bases removed from V and 0 bases from J, the gap between germline ends came to 15 bases.